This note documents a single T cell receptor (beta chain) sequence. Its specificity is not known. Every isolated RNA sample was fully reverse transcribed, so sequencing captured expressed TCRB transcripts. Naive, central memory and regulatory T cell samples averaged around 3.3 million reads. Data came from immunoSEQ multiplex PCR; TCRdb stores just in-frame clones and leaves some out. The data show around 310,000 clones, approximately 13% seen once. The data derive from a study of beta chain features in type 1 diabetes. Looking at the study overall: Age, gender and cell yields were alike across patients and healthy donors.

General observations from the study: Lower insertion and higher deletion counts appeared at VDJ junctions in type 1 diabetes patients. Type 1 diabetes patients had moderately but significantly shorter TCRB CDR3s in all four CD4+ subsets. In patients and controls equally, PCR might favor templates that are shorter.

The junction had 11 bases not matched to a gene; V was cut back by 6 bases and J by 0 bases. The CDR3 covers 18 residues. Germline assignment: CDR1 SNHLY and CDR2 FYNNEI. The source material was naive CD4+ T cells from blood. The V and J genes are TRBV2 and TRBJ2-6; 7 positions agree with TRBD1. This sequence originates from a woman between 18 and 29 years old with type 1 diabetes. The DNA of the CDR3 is TGTGCCAGCAGGAGGACAGGCCTTTTAAGCTCTGGGGCCAACGTCCTGACTTTC. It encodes CASRRTGLLSSGANVLTF.